The 28 T cell receptor beta chains below all came from one sample that was sequenced in a study of technical replicates of blood from a few donors. The protocol was immunoSEQ multiplex PCR, while the TCRdb copy is restricted to in-frame clones and leaves out a portion. The sample lists fewer than 20,000 clones; 86% were seen once. The sequencing sample was made of PBMCs. The source is a human donor in good health.

The chain uses TRBV10-3 and TRBJ1-1; D gene uncertain. Trimming removed 6 bases from V and 5 bases from J, with 22 bases in between. The CDR3 loop spans 16 amino acids. Germline CDR1 and CDR2: ENHRY and SYGVKD. DNA of the CDR3: TGTGCCATCAGGGCCGGGATTCTCACCCCGAGGACTGAAGCTTTCTTT. Residues: CAIRAGILTPRTEAFF.

The chain couples TRBV5-1 to TRBJ2-2; D not resolved. Germline V gene lookup returns CDR1 SGHRS and CDR2 YFSETQ. CDR3 length: 14 residues. Trimming cost V 6 bases and J 3 bases, with 12 bases left between them. CDR3 nucleotide sequence: TGCGCCAGCATCAAGCAACCGGACACCGGGGAGCTGTTTTTT. The encoded protein is CASIKQPDTGELFF.

This clone was seen a handful of times. The chain is built from TRBV2 and TRBJ2-7, with 14 bases aligning to TRBD2. Germline V gene lookup returns CDR1 SNHLY and CDR2 FYNNEI. The ends lost 7 bases at V and 5 bases at J; junction bases unmatched: 7. This CDR3 has 15 amino acids. The CDR3 coding sequence is TGTGCCAGCAAAGGGACTAGCGGGAGTTTCCACGAGCAGTACTTC. This codes for CASKGTSGSFHEQYF.

This clone was picked up a small number of times. V and J are TRBV29-1 and TRBJ2-1; possible D gene TRBD2, 7 bases. This CDR3 contains 14 residues. The germline V gene encodes CDR1 SQVTM and CDR2 ANQGSEA. The germline V and J ends were trimmed by 5 bases and 3 bases, with 14 bases remaining between them. This chain's CDR3 is CSVRGGVDYNEQFF. The CDR3, as DNA: TGCAGCGTTCGAGGGGGGGTAGACTACAATGAGCAGTTCTTC.

In regard to this clone: One end of the junction fails to match germline, which may point to a read error. V usage is TRBV6-4 and J usage is TRBJ1-3; 10 nucleotides line up with TRBD1. Germline V lookup: CDR1 MRHNA, CDR2 SNTAGT. The CDR3 consists of 11 residues. CDR3 DNA: TGTGCCAGCAGCTTGGACAGGGGGTTTAATTTT. Translation gives CASSLDRGFNF.

The chain is built from TRBV7-8 and TRBJ2-7; maybe TRBD2 (6 bases). From germline, CDR1 is SGHVS and CDR2 FQNEAQ. Trimming left V 4 bases short and J 6 bases short, with 16 bases between. The CDR3 has 14 residues. CDR3 nucleotide sequence: TGTGCCAGCAGCTCCCAGGGACTTTTTAGCGAGCAGTACTTC. Translation: CASSSQGLFSEQYF.

This chain joins TRBV10-3 and TRBJ2-7; 8 positions match TRBD1. The CDR3 extends over 14 amino acids. Unmatched junction bases numbered 0, after V lost 0 bases and J lost 2 bases. Germline CDR1 ENHRY, CDR2 SYGVKD. The CDR3 loop is CAISESGQAYEQYF. Here the CDR3 DNA reads TGTGCCATCAGTGAGTCGGGACAGGCCTACGAGCAGTACTTC.

The V call is TRBV7-3, the J call TRBJ2-6; D ambiguous. The germline V and J ends were trimmed by 2 bases and 1 base, with 6 bases remaining between them. This CDR3 has 15 amino acids. Per the germline V gene, CDR1 is SGHTA and CDR2 is FQGTGA. The CDR3 is CASSLGLSGANVLTF. As DNA, the CDR3 is TGTGCCAGCAGCTTAGGGCTGTCTGGGGCCAACGTCCTGACTTTC.

This chain joins TRBV6-1 and TRBJ2-3, with 7 nucleotides matching TRBD1. Germline V gene sequence: CDR1 MNHNS, CDR2 SASEGT. The CDR3 is made up of 14 amino acids. The J segment lost 1 base and the V segment lost 5 bases, leaving 3 bases of the junction unmatched. The CDR3, as DNA: TGTGCCAGCAGTCCAGGGACAGGCACAGATACGCAGTATTTT. Protein: CASSPGTGTDTQYF.

This clone came up a few times. V and J are TRBV27 and TRBJ2-1, with TRBD2 matching 10 bases. CDR1 MNHEY and CDR2 SMNVEV come from the germline V gene (reference sequence). The CDR3 length is 16 residues. V lost 6 bases to trimming and J lost 3 bases; unmatched junction nucleotides: 8. CDR3 amino acids: CASSTPTSGVYNEQFF. For the CDR3, the DNA is TGTGCCAGCAGCACTCCTACTAGCGGGGTCTACAATGAGCAGTTCTTC.

The chain uses TRBV5-1 and TRBJ2-3, with 12 bases that match TRBD2. CDR1 SGHRS and CDR2 YFSETQ come from the germline V gene. CDR3 length equals 17 residues. Unmatched junction bases numbered 8, after V lost 5 bases and J lost 1 base. CDR3 amino acids: CASSRTSGIAGTDTQYF. DNA of the CDR3: TGCGCCAGCAGTCGGACTAGCGGGATCGCGGGCACAGATACGCAGTATTTT.

This clone was recorded a few times. V is TRBV27 and J is TRBJ2-5, with D perhaps matching TRBD1 (6 bases). The CDR3 contains 15 residues. The germline V gene encodes CDR1 MNHEY and CDR2 SMNVEV (reference sequence). Deletions cut 5 bases from V and 2 bases from J, with 15 bases between. CDR3: CASSGSDSKQETQYF. The CDR3 coding sequence is TGTGCCAGCAGTGGTTCGGACAGCAAACAAGAGACCCAGTACTTC.

CDR3 bases: TGTGCCAGCGAGTGGACGGGAGGGACTAATGAAAAACTGTTTTTT. Translation gives CASEWTGGTNEKLFF. This rearrangement joins TRBV2 to TRBJ1-4; unclear D gene. V dropped 8 bases and J dropped 2 bases, with 15 bases sitting between them. Per the germline V gene, CDR1 is SNHLY and CDR2 is FYNNEI. The CDR3 is 15 amino acids.

The chain links TRBV5-1 to TRBJ2-1; 7 bases match TRBD2. The CDR3 runs 15 residues. The junction had 17 bases not matched to a gene; V was cut back by 9 bases and J by 8 bases. Germline V gives CDR1 SGHRS, CDR2 YFSETQ. CDR3 DNA sequence: TGCGCCAAATCGACGGGGCAGGGAGGGGAAGATGAGCAGTTCTTC. As protein: CAKSTGQGGEDEQFF.

The V and J genes are TRBV9 and TRBJ2-7; a possible D gene is TRBD1 (6 bases). Germline V CDR1 and CDR2: SGDLS, YYNGEE. The CDR3 is 15 residues long. The V end was cut by 0 bases, the J end by 4 bases, with 14 bases between. This chain's CDR3 is CASSVGGGYLYEQYF. The CDR3 nucleotides are TGTGCCAGCAGCGTAGGAGGGGGTTACCTTTACGAGCAGTACTTC.

J is TRBJ2-7 and V is TRBV6-1; 9 bases align to TRBD2. CDR3 length: 15 amino acids. In germline, CDR1 is MNHNS, CDR2 SASEGT. V lost 7 bases, J lost 2 bases, and 9 bases stayed unmatched. CDR3 nucleotides: TGTGCCAGCACAGGGCGGGAGGGCCCCGCCTACGAGCAGTACTTC. Its translation is CASTGREGPAYEQYF.

The chain joins TRBV27 to TRBJ2-1, with a weak D call TRBD1 (6 bases). The CDR3 contains 15 residues. The germline V gene has CDR1 MNHEY and CDR2 SMNVEV (reference sequence). The V gene lost 4 bases and the J gene lost 4 bases, with 14 bases spanning the gap. This CDR3 reads CASSSLGAGYNEQFF. CDR3 coding DNA: TGTGCCAGCAGTTCCTTGGGGGCAGGTTACAATGAGCAGTTCTTC.

The V and J genes are TRBV6-6 and TRBJ2-1; maybe TRBD1 (5 bases). V shed 5 bases and J shed 8 bases, with 13 bases lying between them. The CDR3 length is 13 residues. CDR1 and CDR2 (germline): MNHNY, SVGAGI (reference sequence). In DNA, the CDR3 is TGTGCCAGCAGTCTCCAATGGGGCGATGAGCAGTTCTTC. This codes for CASSLQWGDEQFF.

The CDR3 coding sequence is TGTGCCAGCAGCCTAAATCGAATGTACAATGAGCAGTTCTTC. Residues: CASSLNRMYNEQFF. The J gene is TRBJ2-1, the V gene TRBV5-6; the D is unclear. CDR1 is SGHDT, CDR2 YYEEEE, per germline. With 4 bases removed from V and 4 bases from J, the gap between germline ends came to 12 bases. The CDR3 is 14 amino acids.

There are a few counts of this clone. The chain couples TRBV9 to TRBJ1-1; 7 bases are shared with TRBD1. V lost 0 bases and J lost 7; bases outside the gene matches: 12. The CDR3 is 16 residues long. CDR1 is SGDLS, CDR2 YYNGEE, per germline. The DNA of the CDR3 is TGTGCCAGCAGCGTAGGATCGACAGGGCCGCTTGGTGAAGCTTTCTTT. Translating it yields CASSVGSTGPLGEAFF.

In this sample, this clone turned up once. The chain uses TRBV7-9 and TRBJ1-2, with D maybe TRBD1 (5 bases). V was shortened by 1 base and J by 0 bases, with 6 bases between the two germline ends. This CDR3 comprises 14 residues. Germline V lookup: CDR1 SEHNR, CDR2 FQNEAQ (reference sequence). CDR3 sequence: CASSLGGANYGYTF. CDR3 DNA: TGTGCCAGCAGCTTAGGGGGCGCTAACTATGGCTACACCTTC.

The chain has TRBV9 and TRBJ2-3; TRBD2 matches 11 bases. Germline V gives CDR1 SGDLS, CDR2 YYNGEE. The CDR3 is 16 amino acids. The V and J ends lost 4 bases and 2 bases, in that order; junction bases with no gene match: 6. The CDR3 is CASSMGLAVDTDTQYF. CDR3 nucleotide sequence: TGTGCCAGCAGCATGGGACTAGCGGTAGACACAGATACGCAGTATTTT. Using reference TRBV9 and TRBJ2-3 for the parts outside the CDR3, the full variable domain is DSGVTQTPKHLITATGQRVTLRCSPRSGDLSVYWYQQSLDQGLQFLIQYYNGEERAKGNILERFSAQQFPDLHSELNLSSLELGDSALYFCASSMGLAVDTDTQYFGPGTRLTVL.

The chain's CDR3 is CASSPGGPEEFF. CDR3 coding DNA: TGTGCCAGCAGCCCCGGGGGGCCGGAGGAGTTCTTC. The chain links TRBV7-8 to TRBJ2-1; tentatively, D is TRBD2 (7 bases). The CDR3 has 12 amino acids. The V gene's germline CDR1 is SGHVS and CDR2 FQNEAQ. Trimming left V 5 bases short and J 14 bases short, with 16 bases between.

The chain couples TRBV7-7 to TRBJ2-1; TRBD2 matches at 11 bases. Looked up from germline, CDR1 is SSHAT and CDR2 is FNYEAQ (reference sequence). V shed 1 base, J shed 7 bases, and the junction held 3 bases outside the gene matches. The CDR3 consists of 15 residues. The CDR3 sequence is CASSLDLAGGNEQFF. The CDR3 bases are TGTGCCAGCAGCTTAGATCTAGCGGGGGGTAATGAGCAGTTCTTC.

The chain is built from TRBV11-2 and TRBJ2-7, with 9 bases aligning to TRBD1. CDR1 and CDR2 (germline): SGHAT, FQNNGV. The CDR3 is 15 amino acids. J gave up 3 bases and V 0 bases, and 3 bases lay outside the gene matches. CDR3 sequence reads: CASSLDRDRDYEQYF. The CDR3 coding sequence is TGTGCCAGCAGCTTAGATCGGGACAGGGACTACGAGCAGTACTTC. Supplemented by reference TRBV11-2 and TRBJ2-7, the full variable domain reads EAGVAQSPRYKIIEKRQSVAFWCNPISGHATLYWYQQILGQGPKLLIQFQNNGVVDDSQLPKDRFSAERLKGVDSTLKIQPAKLEDSAVYLCASSLDRDRDYEQYFGPGTRLTVT.

The V and J genes are TRBV27 and TRBJ2-1; D gene ambiguous. Germline V CDR1 and CDR2: MNHEY, SMNVEV (reference sequence). Deletions cut 5 bases from V and 6 bases from J, with 8 bases between. This CDR3 contains 12 residues. The CDR3 loop is CASSRSLNEQFF. The CDR3 nucleotides are TGTGCCAGCAGTCGGTCCCTCAATGAGCAGTTCTTC.

The genes are TRBV2 and TRBJ2-1; 16 bases map to TRBD2. The CDR3 is 14 residues long. CDR1 is SNHLY, CDR2 FYNNEI, per germline. Losses at the gene ends were 8 bases for V and 7 bases for J; bases not matched to a gene: 2. The DNA of the CDR3 is TGTGCCAGCCTGGGACTAGCGGGAGGGAATGAGCAGTTCTTC. Protein product: CASLGLAGGNEQFF.

This CDR3 reads CASTRRGSTDTQYF. CDR3 coding DNA: TGTGCCAGCACCCGAAGGGGGAGCACAGATACGCAGTATTTT. The chain has TRBV28 and TRBJ2-3; possible D gene TRBD1, 6 bases. With 7 bases removed from V and 0 bases from J, the gap between germline ends came to 11 bases. The CDR3 runs to 14 residues. Germline values: CDR1 MDHEN, CDR2 SYDVKM. Combining the CDR3 with reference TRBV28 and TRBJ2-3 gives the whole variable domain DVKVTQSSRYLVKRTGEKVFLECVQDMDHENMFWYRQDPGLGLRLIYFSYDVKMKEKGDIPEGYSVSREKKERFSLILESASTNQTSMYLCASTRRGSTDTQYFGPGTRLTVL.